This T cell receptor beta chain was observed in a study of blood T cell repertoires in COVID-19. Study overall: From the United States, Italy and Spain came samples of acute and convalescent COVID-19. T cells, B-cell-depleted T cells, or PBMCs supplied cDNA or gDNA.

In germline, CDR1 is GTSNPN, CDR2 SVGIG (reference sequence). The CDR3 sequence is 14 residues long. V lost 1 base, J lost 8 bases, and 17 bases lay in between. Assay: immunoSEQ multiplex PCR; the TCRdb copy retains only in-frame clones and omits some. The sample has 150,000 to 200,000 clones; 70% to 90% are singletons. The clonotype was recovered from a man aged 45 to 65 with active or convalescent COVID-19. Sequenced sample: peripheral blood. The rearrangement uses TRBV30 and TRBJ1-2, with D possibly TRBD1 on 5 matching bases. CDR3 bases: TGTGCCTGGAGTGCCGATTGGGGGGGGATCGGCTACACCTTC. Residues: CAWSADWGGIGYTF.